The 5 T cell receptor beta chains below were found in one sample sequenced in a study of technical replicates of blood from a handful of donors. Clones were read by immunoSEQ multiplex PCR, and TCRdb kept only the in-frame ones, dropping some. The sample consists of about 81,000 clones, approximately 90% of them appearing once. The sample consisted of T cells isolated from PBMCs. The receptors were gathered from a human donor in good health.

The chain has TRBV27 and TRBJ1-3, with D perhaps TRBD1 (6 bases). Germline V gives CDR1 MNHEY, CDR2 SMNVEV (reference sequence). The V end was cut by 6 bases, the J end by 3 bases, with 15 bases between. The CDR3 consists of 15 residues. The CDR3 nucleotides read TGTGCCAGCAGCTCCGCGGGGGCTGGTGGAAACACCATATATTTT. Protein sequence: CASSSAGAGGNTIYF.

This clone was observed a few times. The chain combines TRBV27 with TRBJ1-3; TRBD1 is a possible D gene (5 bases). The germline gives CDR1 MNHEY, CDR2 SMNVEV (reference sequence). V dropped 6 bases and J dropped 2 bases, with 14 bases sitting between them. The length of the CDR3 is 15 residues. CDR3 region: CASSPRGGAGNTIYF. CDR3 sequence (DNA): TGTGCCAGCAGCCCACGGGGCGGGGCTGGAAACACCATATATTTT.

This clone was detected only once. This rearrangement joins TRBV15 to TRBJ2-7, with 7 bases identical to TRBD1. V dropped 3 bases and J dropped 4; count of bases not matched to a gene: 9. The CDR3 runs 15 residues. The germline V gene encodes CDR1 LNHNV and CDR2 YYDKDF (reference sequence). The CDR3 here is CATSRTGTESYEQYF. CDR3 sequence (DNA): TGTGCCACCAGCAGGACCGGGACAGAGTCTTACGAGCAGTACTTC.

V usage is TRBV18 and J usage is TRBJ2-7; possible D gene TRBD2, 6 bases. CDR3 length: 17 amino acids. Germline V gene lookup returns CDR1 KGHSH and CDR2 LQKENI. V was trimmed by 3 bases and J by 3 bases, leaving 21 bases between them. CDR3 DNA: TGTGCCAGCTCACCTTTCCGTGTGAGCGGGTCTAACTACGAGCAGTACTTC. Translation gives CASSPFRVSGSNYEQYF.

The chain recombines TRBV6-5 with TRBJ1-2; no reliable D call. Trimming cost V 0 bases and J 7 bases, with 9 bases left between them. Germline loops: CDR1 MNHEY, CDR2 SVGAGI. The CDR3 extends over 13 amino acids. Here the CDR3 reads CASSYSIQAGYTF. CDR3 sequence (DNA): TGTGCCAGCAGTTACTCTATTCAGGCTGGCTACACCTTC.